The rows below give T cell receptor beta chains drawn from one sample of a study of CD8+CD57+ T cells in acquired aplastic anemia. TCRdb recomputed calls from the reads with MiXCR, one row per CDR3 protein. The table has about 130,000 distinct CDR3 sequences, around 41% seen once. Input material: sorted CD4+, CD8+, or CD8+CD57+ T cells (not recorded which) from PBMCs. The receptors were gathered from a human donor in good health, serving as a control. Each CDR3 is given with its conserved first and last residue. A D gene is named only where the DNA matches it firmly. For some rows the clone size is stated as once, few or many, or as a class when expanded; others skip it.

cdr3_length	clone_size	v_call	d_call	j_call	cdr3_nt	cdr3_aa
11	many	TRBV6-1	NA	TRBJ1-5	TGTTCAGAAGGAGGGGTCAAGCCCCAGCATTTT	CSEGGVKPQHF
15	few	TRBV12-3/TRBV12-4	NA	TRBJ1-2	TGTGCCAGCAGTCCATGGGAGGGAGGGAACTATGGCTACACCTTC	CASSPWEGGNYGYTF
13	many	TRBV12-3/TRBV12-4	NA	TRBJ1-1	TGTGCCAGCATTGCGACAGGGAACACTGAAGCTTTCTTT	CASIATGNTEAFF
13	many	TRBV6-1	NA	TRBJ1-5	TGTGCCAGCAGTGAAGCTAAGCATCTGCCCCAGCATTTT	CASSEAKHLPQHF
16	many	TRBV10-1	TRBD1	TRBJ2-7	TGCGCCAGCAGTGAGTCCAGGACAGGGGGAACCTACGAGCAGTACTTC	CASSESRTGGTYEQYF
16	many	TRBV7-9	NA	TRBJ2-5	TGTGCCAGCAGCGTGGGGGGGCGAACTAGTCTGGAGACCCAGTACTTC	CASSVGGRTSLETQYF
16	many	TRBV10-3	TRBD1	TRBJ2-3	TGTGCCATCAGTGATCCAGGGGGCGATATATCAGATACGCAGTATTTT	CAISDPGGDISDTQYF
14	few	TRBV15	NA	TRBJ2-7	TGTGCCACCAGCAGAGTTCGTGGGGCTTACGAGCAGTACTTC	CATSRVRGAYEQYF
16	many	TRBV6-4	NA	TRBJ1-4	TGTGCCAGCAGGGACACAAGGCCCCATATCCCTGAAAAACTGTTTTTT	CASRDTRPHIPEKLFF
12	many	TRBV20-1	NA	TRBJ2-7	TGCAGTGCTTCTGGGACCGTGCTTGAGCAGTACTTC	CSASGTVLEQYF
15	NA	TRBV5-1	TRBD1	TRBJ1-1	TGCGCCAGCTGCCGGGACAGGGTAGTTTGCACTGAAGCTTTCTTT	CASCRDRVVCTEAFF
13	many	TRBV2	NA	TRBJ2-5	TGTGCCAGCAATAGGGTCGGGTTGGGGACCCAGTACTTC	CASNRVGLGTQYF
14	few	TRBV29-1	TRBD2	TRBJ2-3	TGCAGCGTTGCCGGGACTACCCGCACAGATACGCAGTATTTT	CSVAGTTRTDTQYF
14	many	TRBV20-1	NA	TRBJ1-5	TGCAGTGCTAGAGCCACAGCGATTGGGGGGCCCCAGCATTTT	CSARATAIGGPQHF
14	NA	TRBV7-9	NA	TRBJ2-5	TGTGCCAGCAGCCGGACCGGGACAAGGCGGGCCCAGTACTTC	CASSRTGTRRAQYF
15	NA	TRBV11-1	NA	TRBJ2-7	TGTGCCAGCAGCTTACCGGGACTCTACTCCTACGAGCAGTACTTC	CASSLPGLYSYEQYF
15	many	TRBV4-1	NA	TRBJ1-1	TGCGCCAGCAGCCAAGCCCCGACAGCGAACACTGAAGCTTTCTTT	CASSQAPTANTEAFF
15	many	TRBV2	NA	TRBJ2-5	TGTGCCAGCAGTGAAGGGTTCTACCGAGGGGAGACCCAGTACTTC	CASSEGFYRGETQYF
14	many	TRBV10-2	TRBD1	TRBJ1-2	TGCGCCAGCAGTGAGACGACAGGGGCTGGTGGCTACACCTTC	CASSETTGAGGYTF
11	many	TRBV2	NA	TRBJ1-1	TGTGCCAGCAGTCGGGGCCCATGGGCTTTCTTT	CASSRGPWAFF
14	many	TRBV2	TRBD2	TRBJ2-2	TGTGCCAGTAGCGGGTACGCGAACACCGGGGAGCTGTTTTTT	CASSGYANTGELFF
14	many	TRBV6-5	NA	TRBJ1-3	TGTGCCAGCAGTTACCTGCGTTCTGGAAACACCATATATTTT	CASSYLRSGNTIYF
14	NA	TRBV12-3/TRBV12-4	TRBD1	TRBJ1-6	TGTTCCAGCAGTTTGACAGGGACGGTTTCACCCATCCACTTT	CSSSLTGTVSPIHF
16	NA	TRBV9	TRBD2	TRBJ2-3	TGTGCCAGCAGCGTTCTAGCGGGGGATAGCACAGATACGCAGTATTTT	CASSVLAGDSTDTQYF
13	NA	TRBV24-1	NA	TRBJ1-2	TGTGCCACCAGTGATTTATCAGGGAATGGCTACACCTTC	CATSDLSGNGYTF
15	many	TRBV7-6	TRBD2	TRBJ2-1	TGTGCCAGCAGCTTAGGGGGGGGGATCTACAATGAGCAGTTCTTC	CASSLGGGIYNEQFF
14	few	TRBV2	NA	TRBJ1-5	TGTGCCAGCAGTGGGACGAACAGGAATCAACCCCAGCATTTT	CASSGTNRNQPQHF
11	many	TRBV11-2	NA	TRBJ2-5	TGTGCCAGCAGCTTAGGAGAAGCCCAGTACTTC	CASSLGEAQYF
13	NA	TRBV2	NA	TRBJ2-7	TGTGCCAGCAGTGGGTCCGGCACCTACGAGCAGTACTTC	CASSGSGTYEQYF
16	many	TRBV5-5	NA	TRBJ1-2	TGTGCCAGCAGCTTCAGGGCTCCCCCCACAAATGATGGCTACACCTTC	CASSFRAPPTNDGYTF
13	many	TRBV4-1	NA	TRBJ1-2	TGCGCCAGCAGCCACGGGAATGCAGGGGGCTACACCTTC	CASSHGNAGGYTF
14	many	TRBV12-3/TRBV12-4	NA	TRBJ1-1	TGTGCCAGCAGTTGGCGACAGCTGAACACTGAAGCTTTCTTT	CASSWRQLNTEAFF
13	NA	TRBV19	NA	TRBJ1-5	TGTGCCAGTAGTATGGGCCATAAATTGCTCCAGCATTTT	CASSMGHKLLQHF
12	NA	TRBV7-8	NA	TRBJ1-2	TGTGCCAGCAGCTCCCTGTTTGCAGTCTCCACCTTC	CASSSLFAVSTF
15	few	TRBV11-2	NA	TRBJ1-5	TGTGCCAGCAGCCCACCTGGGACCCGGGGTCAGCCCCAGCATTTT	CASSPPGTRGQPQHF
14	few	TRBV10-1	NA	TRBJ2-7	TGCGCCAGCAGTAAGTCGGGCCGCTCCTACGAGCAGTACTTC	CASSKSGRSYEQYF
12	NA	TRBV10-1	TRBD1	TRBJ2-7	TGCGCCAGCAGTGAGACAGGGGTCGAGCAGTACTTC	CASSETGVEQYF